The 29 T cell receptor beta chains given below trace back to one sample, sequenced in a study of cytomegalovirus exposure and HLA in healthy donors (dated by TCRdb to about 2017). Library generation was performed with the immunoSEQ multiplex PCR assay. For the multiplex PCR, a mixture combining 60 forward primers for TCR Vbeta segments and 13 reverse primers for TCR Jbeta segments was used. In its TCRdb copy, this immuneACCESS table keeps in-frame sequences only and misses some clones. Where compared with another copy, unresolved V genes explain less than half of these, and the others have no known cause. This sample's table carries about 140,000 clones. Of the sample, 0.8% to 1% is held by the ten largest clones. The sequenced sample was PBMCs. The receptors derive from a male donor in good health and CMV-seronegative.

The V and J genes are TRBV6-6 and TRBJ2-7, with TRBD1 identical over 8 bases. Germline CDR1 and CDR2: MNHNY and SVGAGI (reference sequence). The CDR3 length is 13 residues. With V trimmed by 10 bases and J by 6 bases, 11 bases remained unmatched. CDR3 loop: CATVGGQGVEQYF. CDR3 coding DNA: TGTGCCACGGTAGGCGGACAGGGAGTCGAGCAGTACTTC.

This chain links TRBV5-4 with TRBJ1-1; D is unresolved. Trimming took 0 bases from V and 4 from J, leaving 4 bases between them. CDR1 and CDR2 from the germline V gene are SGHNT and YYREEE (reference sequence). CDR3 length equals 12 residues. CDR3 region: CASSLDSTEAFF. As DNA, the CDR3 is TGTGCCAGCAGCTTGGACAGCACTGAAGCTTTCTTT.

The V call is TRBV30, the J call TRBJ2-7; D is possibly TRBD1 (6 bases). The CDR3 totals 12 residues. V lost 4 bases, J lost 5 bases, and 12 bases lay in between. Germline CDR1 is GTSNPN and CDR2 is SVGIG (reference sequence). DNA for the CDR3: TGTGCCTGGATTCAGGACAGTAACGAGCAGTACTTC. Translated, it gives CAWIQDSNEQYF.

The rearrangement uses TRBV5-1 and TRBJ1-3; 7 positions agree with TRBD1. From germline, CDR1 is SGHRS and CDR2 YFSETQ. The CDR3 is 14 residues long. V lost 4 bases, J lost 3 bases, and 4 bases stayed unmatched. CDR3 loop: CASSPTGFGNTIYF. As DNA, the CDR3 is TGCGCCAGCAGCCCGACAGGGTTTGGAAACACCATATATTTT.

V gene TRBV30 combines with J gene TRBJ1-2; the D is unclear. Germline V CDR1 and CDR2: GTSNPN, SVGIG (reference sequence). Trimming left V 4 bases short and J 7 bases short, with 16 bases between. There are 13 residues in the CDR3. CDR3 bases: TGTGCCTGGACCAACAGTGGCGACCGTGGCTACACCTTC. This sequence encodes CAWTNSGDRGYTF.

The chain uses TRBV7-9 and TRBJ2-7; 9 bases map to TRBD1. V shed 5 bases and J 4 bases; nucleotides not matched to a gene: 18. The CDR3 extends over 18 amino acids. CDR1 is SEHNR, CDR2 FQNEAQ, per germline (reference sequence). The CDR3 spells CASSPRPMGQGVVYEQYF. The CDR3 DNA reads as TGTGCCAGCAGCCCCAGGCCGATGGGACAGGGAGTAGTGTACGAGCAGTACTTC.

The rearrangement joins TRBV2 to TRBJ2-3; D might be TRBD1 (5 bases). CDR3 length: 13 residues. Per the germline V gene, CDR1 is SNHLY and CDR2 is FYNNEI. V was pared by 6 bases and J by 2 bases, with 9 bases between. The CDR3 bases are TGTGCCAGCAGAAGACAGTCCACAGATACGCAGTATTTT. The encoded protein is CASRRQSTDTQYF.

This chain uses TRBV29-1 with TRBJ1-4, with D hard to call. The V end lost 0 bases, the J end lost 5 bases, and 13 bases lay between the germline ends. Germline lookup yields CDR1 SQVTM and CDR2 ANQGSEA. The CDR3 contains 15 residues. The CDR3 loop reads CSVEDRTSFNEKLFF. CDR3 coding DNA: TGCAGCGTTGAAGATCGAACATCTTTCAATGAAAAACTGTTTTTT.

The chain combines TRBV9 with TRBJ2-1; TRBD2 matches at 10 bases. The germline gives CDR1 SGDLS, CDR2 YYNGEE. The CDR3 length is 15 residues. J was trimmed by 6 bases and V by 4 bases; bases with no gene match: 7. CDR3 sequence: CASSRSGGARNEQFF. CDR3 DNA: TGTGCCAGCAGCCGGAGCGGGGGGGCGCGCAATGAGCAGTTCTTC.

The chain uses TRBV9 and TRBJ2-1; no clear D. The CDR3 length is 14 residues. Germline V lookup: CDR1 SGDLS, CDR2 YYNGEE. V dropped 0 bases and J dropped 6 bases, with 10 bases sitting between them. The CDR3 here is CASSVGDSSNEQFF. The CDR3 nucleotides read TGTGCCAGCAGCGTAGGAGATTCGAGCAATGAGCAGTTCTTC.

The chain has TRBV13 and TRBJ2-1, with 10 bases identical to TRBD1. J was trimmed by 5 bases and V by 1 base; bases with no gene match: 11. The CDR3 has 18 amino acids. Germline-derived CDR1 and CDR2 are PRHDT and FYEKMQ (reference sequence). CDR3 DNA: TGTGCCAGCAGCTTAGAATTCCTGGGGGACAGGGGCCACAATGAGCAGTTCTTC. This encodes CASSLEFLGDRGHNEQFF.

The V and J genes are TRBV30 and TRBJ1-2; D possibly corresponds to TRBD1 (5 bases). CDR3 size: 12 residues. The V and J ends lost 4 bases and 6 bases respectively, with 12 bases between them. Germline CDR1 is GTSNPN and CDR2 is SVGIG (reference sequence). The CDR3 is CAWNSDNDGYTF. As DNA, the CDR3 is TGTGCCTGGAACTCGGACAACGATGGCTACACCTTC. The variable domain in full, with the rest retrieved from reference TRBV30 and TRBJ1-2, is SQTIHQWPATLVQPVGSPLSLECTVEGTSNPNLYWYRQAAGRGLQLLFYSVGIGQISSEVPQNLSASRPQDRQFILSSKKLLLSDSGFYLCAWNSDNDGYTFGSGTRLTVV.

This chain joins TRBV15 and TRBJ2-7; weak D call: TRBD2 (6 bases). Trimming pared 3 bases from V and 1 base from J, leaving 13 bases between. Germline CDR1 reads LNHNV; CDR2 reads YYDKDF (reference sequence). The CDR3 consists of 15 residues. CDR3 loop: CATSSDTEGSYEQYF. For the CDR3, the DNA is TGTGCCACCAGCAGCGATACGGAGGGTTCCTACGAGCAGTACTTC.

This chain connects TRBV11-2 to TRBJ2-5; D might be TRBD1 (6 bases). Per the germline V gene, CDR1 is SGHAT and CDR2 is FQNNGV. The CDR3 is 15 residues long. Between the trimmed V and J ends, which lost 4 bases and 5 bases, there was a span of 17 bases. The CDR3 is CASSSDSKGSETQYF. The CDR3 DNA sequence: TGTGCCAGCAGCTCGGACAGCAAGGGTTCGGAGACCCAGTACTTC.

The chain recombines TRBV11-2 with TRBJ2-5; 8 bases are a match to TRBD1. The CDR3 runs to 13 residues. V shed 5 bases and J 5 bases; nucleotides not matched to a gene: 4. In germline, CDR1 is SGHAT, CDR2 FQNNGV. CDR3 DNA: TGTGCCAGCAGCCGCGGACAGGGTGAGACCCAGTACTTC. Translating it yields CASSRGQGETQYF.

The rearrangement joins TRBV4-3 to TRBJ1-1, with a tentative D call TRBD1 (6 bases). Germline values: CDR1 LGHNA, CDR2 YSLEER. V dropped 1 base and J dropped 1 base, with 7 bases sitting between them. This CDR3 region has 14 residues. The CDR3 coding sequence is TGCGCCAGCAGCCAAGCCAGGGGGAACACTGAAGCTTTCTTT. Residues: CASSQARGNTEAFF.

The chain couples TRBV5-1 to TRBJ1-1; a possible D gene is TRBD1 (5 bases). The V gene's germline CDR1 is SGHRS and CDR2 YFSETQ. CDR3 length: 15 amino acids. Trimming removed 1 base from V and 3 bases from J, with 13 bases in between. The DNA of the CDR3 is TGCGCCAGCAGCTTGTCCAGGGATCGGTACACTGAAGCTTTCTTT. Translated: CASSLSRDRYTEAFF.

The chain's CDR3 is CASSPTSGRAYNEQFF. The CDR3 nucleotides read TGTGCCAGCAGCCCTACTAGCGGGAGGGCCTACAATGAGCAGTTCTTC. The chain carries TRBV5-6 and TRBJ2-1; 13 bases match TRBD2. After removal of 4 bases from V and 2 bases from J, the junction contained 3 bases not matched to a gene. The germline V gene has CDR1 SGHDT and CDR2 YYEEEE. This CDR3 has 16 amino acids.

The V call is TRBV30, the J call TRBJ2-1; D unclear. CDR1 is GTSNPN, CDR2 SVGIG, per germline (reference sequence). CDR3 length: 11 amino acids. Trimming pared 6 bases from V and 6 bases from J, leaving 9 bases between. CDR3 DNA: TGTGCCTGCAGAGGCCGCAATGAGCAGTTCTTC. Its translation is CACRGRNEQFF.

The chain uses TRBV19 and TRBJ1-5; 7 nucleotides agree with TRBD1. Germline CDR1 is LNHDA and CDR2 is SQIVND (reference sequence). The CDR3 spans 14 residues. V was clipped by 5 bases and J by 7 bases; unmatched bases: 8. CDR3 residues: CASSGTPGGQPQHF. CDR3 in DNA: TGTGCCAGTAGTGGGACCCCAGGGGGACAGCCCCAGCATTTT. Full variable domain (missing parts from reference TRBV19 and TRBJ1-5): DGGITQSPKYLFRKEGQNVTLSCEQNLNHDAMYWYRQDPGQGLRLIYYSQIVNDFQKGDIAEGYSVSREKKESFPLTVTSAQKNPTAFYLCASSGTPGGQPQHFGDGTRLSIL.

The rearrangement uses TRBV29-1 and TRBJ2-7; 12 bases map to TRBD1. J was trimmed by 3 bases and V by 8 bases; bases with no gene match: 11. Germline CDR1 is SQVTM and CDR2 is ANQGSEA. The CDR3 spans 15 residues. The CDR3 region has the DNA TGCAGCACAAGACGGGGGACAGGGGGCGACTACGAGCAGTACTTC. It specifies CSTRRGTGGDYEQYF.

V usage is TRBV6-1 and J usage is TRBJ2-7; maybe TRBD1 (6 bases). V was shortened by 5 bases and J by 6 bases, with 17 bases between the two germline ends. CDR1 is MNHNS and CDR2 is SASEGT in the germline V gene. This CDR3 comprises 14 residues. The DNA of the CDR3 is TGTGCCAGCAGTTTGACAGGAAAAGGAATCGAGCAGTACTTC. This gives the protein CASSLTGKGIEQYF.

The chain carries TRBV7-9 and TRBJ2-1; D not certain. CDR1 is SEHNR, CDR2 FQNEAQ, per germline (reference sequence). The V and J ends lost 5 bases and 16 bases respectively, with 18 bases between them. The CDR3 consists of 12 residues. The CDR3 coding sequence is TGTGCCAGCAGCGCTCTCGAGATCTCGGTCTTCTTC. It is translated as CASSALEISVFF.

J is TRBJ2-7 and V is TRBV30; 7 bases fit TRBD2. There are 12 residues in the CDR3. Trimming cost V 4 bases and J 2 bases; bases outside gene matches: 2. CDR1 is GTSNPN, CDR2 SVGIG, per germline (reference sequence). CDR3 DNA sequence: TGTGCCTGGACGGCGGGAGCCTACGAGCAGTACTTC. This encodes CAWTAGAYEQYF. Supplemented by reference TRBV30 and TRBJ2-7, the full variable domain reads SQTIHQWPATLVQPVGSPLSLECTVEGTSNPNLYWYRQAAGRGLQLLFYSVGIGQISSEVPQNLSASRPQDRQFILSSKKLLLSDSGFYLCAWTAGAYEQYFGPGTRLTVT.

This chain joins TRBV28 and TRBJ1-2; D ambiguous. The CDR3 is made up of 14 amino acids. Germline-derived CDR1 and CDR2 are MDHEN and SYDVKM. V gave up 6 bases and J gave up 0 bases, with 11 bases separating them. DNA for the CDR3: TGTGCCAGCAGGCGGGCCGGAACTAACTATGGCTACACCTTC. Protein product: CASRRAGTNYGYTF.

The V and J genes are TRBV10-3 and TRBJ1-1, with 7 bases lining up with TRBD1. The junction had 4 bases not matched to a gene; V was cut back by 6 bases and J by 6 bases. The V gene's germline CDR1 is ENHRY and CDR2 SYGVKD. The CDR3 consists of 12 residues. CDR3 loop: CAISPGTAEAFF. CDR3 nucleotide sequence: TGTGCCATCAGCCCCGGGACAGCTGAAGCTTTCTTT.

This chain connects TRBV5-1 to TRBJ1-2, with TRBD1 matching 7 bases. Germline assignment: CDR1 SGHRS and CDR2 YFSETQ. J lost 2 bases, V lost 4 bases, and 5 bases had no gene match. The CDR3 contains 14 residues. In DNA, the CDR3 is TGCGCCAGCAGCGTGAAGGGACAGAACTATGGCTACACCTTC. Translated: CASSVKGQNYGYTF. The entire variable domain, with the rest obtained from reference TRBV5-1 and TRBJ1-2, is as follows: KAGVTQTPRYLIKTRGQQVTLSCSPISGHRSVSWYQQTPGQGLQFLFEYFSETQRNKGNFPGRFSGRQFSNSRSEMNVSTLELGDSALYLCASSVKGQNYGYTFGSGTRLTVV.

The chain combines TRBV7-9 with TRBJ2-3; a possible D gene is TRBD2 (6 bases). From germline, CDR1 is SEHNR and CDR2 FQNEAQ (reference sequence). CDR3 length: 16 residues. Trimming removed 4 bases from V and 3 bases from J, with 17 bases in between. CDR3 in DNA: TGTGCCAGCAGCTCCCACGAGAGGGCGGGGACAGATACGCAGTATTTT. The encoded protein is CASSSHERAGTDTQYF.

J is TRBJ2-2 and V is TRBV29-1; D is perhaps TRBD1 (6 bases). The germline gives CDR1 SQVTM, CDR2 ANQGSEA. The CDR3 is made up of 14 amino acids. Trimming stripped 5 bases from V and 0 bases from J, with 10 bases between. The CDR3 region has the DNA TGCAGCGTTACCGGGACAACGAACACCGGGGAGCTGTTTTTT. It is translated as CSVTGTTNTGELFF.